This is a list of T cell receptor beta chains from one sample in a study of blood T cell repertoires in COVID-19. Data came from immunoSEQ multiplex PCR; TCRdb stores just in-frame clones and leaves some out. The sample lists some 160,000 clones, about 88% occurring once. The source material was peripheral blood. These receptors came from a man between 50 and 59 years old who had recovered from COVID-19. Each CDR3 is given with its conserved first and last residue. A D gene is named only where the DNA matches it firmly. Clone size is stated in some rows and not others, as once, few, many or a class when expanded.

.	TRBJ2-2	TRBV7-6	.	TGTGCCAGCAGCTTACGGGTCATGGGCACCGGGGAGCTGTTTTTT	CASSLRVMGTGELFF
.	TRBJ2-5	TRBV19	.	TGTGCCAGTTCGGGCCTAGCAGCAACCCAGTACTTC	CASSGLAATQYF
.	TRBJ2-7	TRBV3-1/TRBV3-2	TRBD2	TGTGCCAGCAGCCAAGGACTAGCGGGGTTCCAGTACTTC	CASSQGLAGFQYF
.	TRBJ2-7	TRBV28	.	TGTGCCAGCAGTTTTAGAGGGGGCGAGCAGTACTTC	CASSFRGGEQYF
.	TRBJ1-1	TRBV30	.	TGTGCCTGTTTCTGGGGAGGAGCTTTCTTT	CACFWGGAFF
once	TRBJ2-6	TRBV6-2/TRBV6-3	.	TGTGCCAGCAGTTACGCGGAGGGCCTATCTGGGGCCAACGTCCTGACTTTC	CASSYAEGLSGANVLTF
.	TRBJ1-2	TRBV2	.	TGTGCCAGCAGTGAAGCGGTCAGGGACACTTATGGCTACACCTTC	CASSEAVRDTYGYTF
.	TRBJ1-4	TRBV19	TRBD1	TGTGCCAGTAGTACCCCACAGGGGGCGAACGAAAAACTGTTTTTT	CASSTPQGANEKLFF
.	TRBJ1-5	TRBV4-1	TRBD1	TGCGCCAGCAGCCTGTACCCGGGACAGGCACCTTTTAGCAATCAGCCCCAGCATTTT	CASSLYPGQAPFSNQPQHF
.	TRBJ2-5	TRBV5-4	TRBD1	TGTGCCAGCAGCCGGACAGGGGGCTGGGTAGAGACCCAGTACTTC	CASSRTGGWVETQYF
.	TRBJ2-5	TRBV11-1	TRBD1	TGTGCCAGCAGCTTCGAGACAGGGGTCCAAGAGACCCAGTACTTC	CASSFETGVQETQYF
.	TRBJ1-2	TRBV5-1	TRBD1	TGCGCCAGCAGCCAAGCCCGGGACAGGGTTCCCCGTCAAGGTGGCTACACCTTC	CASSQARDRVPRQGGYTF
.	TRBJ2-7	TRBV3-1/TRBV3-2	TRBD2	TGTGCCAGCAGCCAAGATCCCGCTAGCGGGGGCTACGAGCAGTACTTC	CASSQDPASGGYEQYF
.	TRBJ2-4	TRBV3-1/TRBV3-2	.	TGTGCCAGCTATTGGGGCCTAACTAACTCCTTTTCCAAAAACATTCAGTACTTC	CASYWGLTNSFSKNIQYF
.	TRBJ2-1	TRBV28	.	TGTGCCAGCACCCGCTACAATGAGCAGTTCTTC	CASTRYNEQFF
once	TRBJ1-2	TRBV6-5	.	TGTGCCAGCAGTCCCGGGGGGCAGAACTATGGCTACACCTTC	CASSPGGQNYGYTF
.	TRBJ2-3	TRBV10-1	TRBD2	TGCGCCAGCAGTGCCGTAACCACTAGCGGGGGGGAGGACCTGCCTAGCACAGATACGCAGTATTTT	CASSAVTTSGGEDLPSTDTQYF